This T cell receptor beta chain was recovered during a study of T-cell reconstitution after alpha-beta-depleted transplantation in children. Trimming took 4 bases from V and 7 from J, leaving 10 bases between them. The germline gives CDR1 LNHDA, CDR2 SQIVND (reference sequence). The CDR3 length is 12 residues. Unique molecular identifiers were built into the TCRbeta library. Via MiXCR, TCRdb re-called the PCR reads, giving one row per CDR3 protein. The sample has about 510,000 distinct CDR3 sequences; about an eighth are singletons. The material was PBMCs, mostly from graft donor cells, obtained 180 days after TCRalphabeta/CD19-depleted stem cell transplant. The TCR sequence derives from a female patient between 2 and 15 years old who had a stem cell transplant for aplastic anemia, so the T cells may come from the graft donor. V is TRBV19 and J is TRBJ1-1; D is perhaps TRBD1 (6 bases). The CDR3 DNA reads TGTGCCAGTAGTAAACAGGGTTTTGAAGCTTTCTTT. Translating it yields CASSKQGFEAFF.